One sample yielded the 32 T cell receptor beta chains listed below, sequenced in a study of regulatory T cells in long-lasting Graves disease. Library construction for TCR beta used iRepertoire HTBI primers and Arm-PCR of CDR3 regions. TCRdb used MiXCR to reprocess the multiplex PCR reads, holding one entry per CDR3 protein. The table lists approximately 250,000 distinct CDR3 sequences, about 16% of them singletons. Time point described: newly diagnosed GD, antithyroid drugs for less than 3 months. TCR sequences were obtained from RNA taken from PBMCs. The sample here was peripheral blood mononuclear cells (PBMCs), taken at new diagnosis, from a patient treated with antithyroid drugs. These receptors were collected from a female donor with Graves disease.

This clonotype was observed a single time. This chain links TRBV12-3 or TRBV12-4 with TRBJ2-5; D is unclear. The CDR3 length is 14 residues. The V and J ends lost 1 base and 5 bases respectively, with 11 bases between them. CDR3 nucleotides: TGTGCCAGCAGTTTAGAGGGTTCACGCGAGACCCAGTACTTC. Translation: CASSLEGSRETQYF.

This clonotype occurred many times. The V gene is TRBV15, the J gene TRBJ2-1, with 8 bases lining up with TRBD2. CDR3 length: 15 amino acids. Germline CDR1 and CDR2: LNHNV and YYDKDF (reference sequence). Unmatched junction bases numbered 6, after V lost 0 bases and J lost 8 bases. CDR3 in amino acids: CATSRDPGGVHEQFF. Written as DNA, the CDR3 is TGTGCCACCAGCAGAGACCCGGGGGGGGTTCATGAGCAGTTCTTC.

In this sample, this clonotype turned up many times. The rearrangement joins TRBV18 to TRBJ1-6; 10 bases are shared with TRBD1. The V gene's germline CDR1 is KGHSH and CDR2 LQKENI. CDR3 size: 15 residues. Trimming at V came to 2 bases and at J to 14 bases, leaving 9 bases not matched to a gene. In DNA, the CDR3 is TGTGCCAGCTCACCAAGCGGGACAGGGGCAAGGACCCTCCACTTT. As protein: CASSPSGTGARTLHF.

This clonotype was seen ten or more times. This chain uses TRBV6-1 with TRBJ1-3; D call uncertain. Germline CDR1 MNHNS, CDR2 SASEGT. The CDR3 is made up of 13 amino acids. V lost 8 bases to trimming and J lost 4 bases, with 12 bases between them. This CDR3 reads CASQRLVGNTIYF. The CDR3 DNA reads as TGTGCCAGCCAGAGGTTGGTGGGAAACACCATATATTTT.

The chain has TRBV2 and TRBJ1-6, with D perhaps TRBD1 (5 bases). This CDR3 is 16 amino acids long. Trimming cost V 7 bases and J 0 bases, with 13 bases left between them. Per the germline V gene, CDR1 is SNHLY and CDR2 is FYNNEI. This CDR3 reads CASTSTANSYNSPLHF. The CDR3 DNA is TGTGCCAGCACTTCGACAGCCAACTCCTATAATTCACCCCTCCACTTT.

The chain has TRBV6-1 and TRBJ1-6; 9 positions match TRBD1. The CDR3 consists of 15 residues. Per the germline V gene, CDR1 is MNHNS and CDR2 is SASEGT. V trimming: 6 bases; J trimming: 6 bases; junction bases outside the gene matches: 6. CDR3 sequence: CASSLDRGVNSPLHF. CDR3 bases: TGTGCCAGCAGCTTGGACAGGGGAGTTAATTCACCCCTCCACTTT.

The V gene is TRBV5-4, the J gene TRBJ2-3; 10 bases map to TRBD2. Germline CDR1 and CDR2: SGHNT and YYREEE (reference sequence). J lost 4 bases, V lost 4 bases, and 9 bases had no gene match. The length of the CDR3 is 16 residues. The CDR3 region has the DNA TGTGCCAGCAGCCCACTAGCGGGAAGCTCGCCAGATACGCAGTATTTT. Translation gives CASSPLAGSSPDTQYF. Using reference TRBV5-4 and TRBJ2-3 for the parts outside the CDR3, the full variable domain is ETGVTQSPTHLIKTRGQQVTLRCSSQSGHNTVSWYQQALGQGPQFIFQYYREEENGRGNFPPRFSGLQFPNYSSELNVNALELDDSALYLCASSPLAGSSPDTQYFGPGTRLTVL.

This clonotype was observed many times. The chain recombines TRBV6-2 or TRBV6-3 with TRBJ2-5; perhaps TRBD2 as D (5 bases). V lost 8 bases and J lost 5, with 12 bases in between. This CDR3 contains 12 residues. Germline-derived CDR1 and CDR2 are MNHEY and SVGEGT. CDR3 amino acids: CASGGLTETQYF. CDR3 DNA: TGTGCCAGCGGAGGACTGACGGAGACCCAGTACTTC.

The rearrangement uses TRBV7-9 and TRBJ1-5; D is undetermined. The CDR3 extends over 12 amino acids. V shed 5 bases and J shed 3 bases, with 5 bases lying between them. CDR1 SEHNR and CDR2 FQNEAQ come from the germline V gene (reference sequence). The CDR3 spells CASSPDNQPQHF. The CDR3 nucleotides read TGTGCCAGCAGCCCAGACAATCAGCCCCAGCATTTT.

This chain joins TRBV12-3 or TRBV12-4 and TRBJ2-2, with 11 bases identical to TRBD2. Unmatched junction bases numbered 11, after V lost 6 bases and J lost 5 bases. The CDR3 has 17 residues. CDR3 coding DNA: TGTGCCAGCAGCCCCACCGCTAGCGGGAGGAAAACCGGGGAGCTGTTTTTT. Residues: CASSPTASGRKTGELFF.

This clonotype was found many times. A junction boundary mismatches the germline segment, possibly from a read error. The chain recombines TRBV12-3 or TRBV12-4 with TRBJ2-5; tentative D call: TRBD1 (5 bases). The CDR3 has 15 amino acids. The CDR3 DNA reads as TGTGCCGGCAGTTTACAGGCTAGTCGGGCAGAGACCCAGTACTTC. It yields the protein CAGSLQASRAETQYF.

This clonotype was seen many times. For the CDR3, the DNA is TGTGCCAGCAGCTCTTCCGGGACAGGGGACGCCGGGGAGCTGTTTTTT. It codes for CASSSSGTGDAGELFF. V usage is TRBV9 and J usage is TRBJ2-2, with TRBD1 matching 10 bases. Unmatched junction bases numbered 9, after V lost 4 bases and J lost 6 bases. The CDR3 extends over 16 amino acids. The germline V gene encodes CDR1 SGDLS and CDR2 YYNGEE.

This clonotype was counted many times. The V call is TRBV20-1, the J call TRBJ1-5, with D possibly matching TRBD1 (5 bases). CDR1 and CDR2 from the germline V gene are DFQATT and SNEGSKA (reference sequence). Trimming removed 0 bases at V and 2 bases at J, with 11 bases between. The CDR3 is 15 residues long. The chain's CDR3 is CSARDRRDGNQPQHF. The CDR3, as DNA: TGCAGTGCTAGAGATAGACGGGACGGCAATCAGCCCCAGCATTTT.

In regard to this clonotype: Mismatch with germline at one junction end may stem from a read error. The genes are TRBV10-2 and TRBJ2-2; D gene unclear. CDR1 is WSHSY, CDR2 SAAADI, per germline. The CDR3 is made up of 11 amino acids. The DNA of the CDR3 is TGCGCCAGCAGTCACACCGAGGAGCTGTTTTTT. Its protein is CASSHTEELFF.

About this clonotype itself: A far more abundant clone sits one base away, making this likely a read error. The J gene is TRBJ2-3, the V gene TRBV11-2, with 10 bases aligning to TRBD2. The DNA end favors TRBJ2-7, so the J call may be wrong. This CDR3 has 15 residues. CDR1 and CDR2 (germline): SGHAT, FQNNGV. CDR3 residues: CASGSIAGGTYEQYF. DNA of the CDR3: TGTGCCAGCGGCTCCATAGCGGGAGGTACCTACGAGCAGTACTTC.

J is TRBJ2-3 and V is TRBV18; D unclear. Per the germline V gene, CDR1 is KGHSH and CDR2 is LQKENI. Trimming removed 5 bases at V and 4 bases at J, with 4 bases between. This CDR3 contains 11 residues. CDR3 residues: CASSMSDTQYF. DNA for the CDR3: TGTGCCAGCTCAATGTCAGATACGCAGTATTTT.

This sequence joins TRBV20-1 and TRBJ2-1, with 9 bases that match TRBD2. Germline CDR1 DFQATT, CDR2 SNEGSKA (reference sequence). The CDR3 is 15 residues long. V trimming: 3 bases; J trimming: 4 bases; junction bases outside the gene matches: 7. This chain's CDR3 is CSARPTSGVYNEQFF. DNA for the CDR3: TGCAGTGCTAGGCCGACTAGCGGAGTTTACAATGAGCAGTTCTTC.

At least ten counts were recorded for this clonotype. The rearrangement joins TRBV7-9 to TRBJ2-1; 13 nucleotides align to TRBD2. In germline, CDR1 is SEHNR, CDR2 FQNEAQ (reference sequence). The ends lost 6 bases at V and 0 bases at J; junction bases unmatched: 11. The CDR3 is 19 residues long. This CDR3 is CASRGLAGFSGASYNEQFF. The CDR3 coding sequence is TGTGCCAGCAGGGGACTAGCGGGATTCTCGGGGGCCTCCTACAATGAGCAGTTCTTC.

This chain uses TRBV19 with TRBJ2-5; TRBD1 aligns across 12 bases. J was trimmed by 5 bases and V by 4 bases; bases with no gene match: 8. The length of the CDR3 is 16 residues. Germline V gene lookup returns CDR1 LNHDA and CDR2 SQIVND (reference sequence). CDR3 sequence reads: CASSTPGQGAGETQYF. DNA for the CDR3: TGTGCCAGTAGTACCCCGGGACAGGGGGCAGGGGAGACCCAGTACTTC.

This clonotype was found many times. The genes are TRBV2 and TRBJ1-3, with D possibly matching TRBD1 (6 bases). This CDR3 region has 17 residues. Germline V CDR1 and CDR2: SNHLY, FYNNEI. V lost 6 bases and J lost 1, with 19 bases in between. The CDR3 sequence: CASRGSTGNYSGNTIYF. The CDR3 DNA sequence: TGTGCCAGCAGGGGGTCTACAGGGAACTATTCTGGAAACACCATATATTTT.

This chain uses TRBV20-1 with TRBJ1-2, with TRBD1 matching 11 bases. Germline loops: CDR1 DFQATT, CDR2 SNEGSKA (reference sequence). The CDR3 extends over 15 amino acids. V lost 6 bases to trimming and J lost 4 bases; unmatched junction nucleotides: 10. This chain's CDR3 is CSATGSGQGVYGYTF. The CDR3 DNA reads TGCAGTGCAACCGGTTCGGGACAGGGGGTCTATGGCTACACCTTC.

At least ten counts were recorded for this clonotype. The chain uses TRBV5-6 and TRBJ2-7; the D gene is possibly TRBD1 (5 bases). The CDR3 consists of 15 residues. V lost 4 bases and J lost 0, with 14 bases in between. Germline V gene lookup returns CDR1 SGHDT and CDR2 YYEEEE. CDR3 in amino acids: CASSPGQRSSYEQYF. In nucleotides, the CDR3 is TGTGCCAGCAGCCCAGGACAAAGGAGCTCCTACGAGCAGTACTTC.

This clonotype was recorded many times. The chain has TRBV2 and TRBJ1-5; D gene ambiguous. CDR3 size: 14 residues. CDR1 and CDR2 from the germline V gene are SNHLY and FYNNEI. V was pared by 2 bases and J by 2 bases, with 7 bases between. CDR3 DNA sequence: TGTGCCAGCAGTGAACGATCGGGCAATCAGCCCCAGCATTTT. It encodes CASSERSGNQPQHF.

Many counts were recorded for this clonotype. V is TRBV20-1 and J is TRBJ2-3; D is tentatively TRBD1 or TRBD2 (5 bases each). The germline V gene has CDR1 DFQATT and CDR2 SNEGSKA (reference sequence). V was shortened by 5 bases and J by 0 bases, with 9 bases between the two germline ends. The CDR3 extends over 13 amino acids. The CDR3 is CSAPGPSTDTQYF. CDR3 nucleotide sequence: TGCAGTGCTCCGGGGCCCAGCACAGATACGCAGTATTTT.

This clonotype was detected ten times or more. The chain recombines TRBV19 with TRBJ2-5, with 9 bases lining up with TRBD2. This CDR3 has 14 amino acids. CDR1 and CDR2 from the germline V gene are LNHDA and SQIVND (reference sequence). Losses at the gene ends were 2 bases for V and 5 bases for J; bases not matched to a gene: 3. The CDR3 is CASSIIGLAETQYF. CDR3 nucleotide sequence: TGTGCCAGTAGTATAATAGGACTAGCGGAGACCCAGTACTTC.

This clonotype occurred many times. CDR3 nucleotide sequence: TGTGCCAGTAGTACTACCGACAGGGCCTTTTATGGCTACACCTTC. Encoded protein: CASSTTDRAFYGYTF. The chain links TRBV19 to TRBJ1-2, with TRBD1 matching 7 bases. The CDR3 has 15 amino acids. Germline V gives CDR1 LNHDA, CDR2 SQIVND (reference sequence). V lost 4 bases to trimming and J lost 5 bases; unmatched junction nucleotides: 10.

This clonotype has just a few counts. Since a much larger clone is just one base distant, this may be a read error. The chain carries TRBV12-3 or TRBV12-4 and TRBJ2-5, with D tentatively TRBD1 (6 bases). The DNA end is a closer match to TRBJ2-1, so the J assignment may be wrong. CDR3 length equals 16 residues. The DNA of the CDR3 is TGTGCCGGCAGTTCGACTGACAGGCTTAGTAGCAATGAGCAGTTCTTC. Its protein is CAGSSTDRLSSNEQFF.

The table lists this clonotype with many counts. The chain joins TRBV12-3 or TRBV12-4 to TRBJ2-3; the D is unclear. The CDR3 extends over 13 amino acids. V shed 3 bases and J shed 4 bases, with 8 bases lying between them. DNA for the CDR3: TGTGCCAGCAGTTTTGCCCGAGCAGATACGCAGTATTTT. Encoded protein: CASSFARADTQYF.

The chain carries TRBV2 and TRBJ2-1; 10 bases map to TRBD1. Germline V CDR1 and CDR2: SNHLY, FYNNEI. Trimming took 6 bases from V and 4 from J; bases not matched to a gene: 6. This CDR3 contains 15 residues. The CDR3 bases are TGTGCCAGCAGGAAGGACAGGGGGGGGTACAATGAGCAGTTCTTC. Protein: CASRKDRGGYNEQFF.

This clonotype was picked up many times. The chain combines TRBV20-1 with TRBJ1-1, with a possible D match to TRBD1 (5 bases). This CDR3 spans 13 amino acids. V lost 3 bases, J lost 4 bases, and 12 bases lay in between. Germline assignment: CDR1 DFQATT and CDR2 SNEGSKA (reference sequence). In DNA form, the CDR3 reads TGCAGTGCTAGCGGCCAGGGATTCACTGAAGCTTTCTTT. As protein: CSASGQGFTEAFF.

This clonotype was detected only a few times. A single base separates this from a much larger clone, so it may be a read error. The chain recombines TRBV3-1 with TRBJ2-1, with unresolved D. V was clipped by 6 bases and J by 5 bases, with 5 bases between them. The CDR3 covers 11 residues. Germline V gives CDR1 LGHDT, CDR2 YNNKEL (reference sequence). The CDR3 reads CASRDHNEQFF. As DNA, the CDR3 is TGTGCCAGCAGAGACCACAATGAGCAGTTCTTC.

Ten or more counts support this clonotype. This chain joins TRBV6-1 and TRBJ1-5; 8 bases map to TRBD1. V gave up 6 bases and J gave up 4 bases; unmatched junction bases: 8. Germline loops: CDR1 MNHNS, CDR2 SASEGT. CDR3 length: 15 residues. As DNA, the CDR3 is TGTGCCAGCAGGGCACAGGGGGTGTTTAATCAGCCCCAGCATTTT. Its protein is CASRAQGVFNQPQHF.